The entry that follows covers one T cell receptor (beta chain) sequence. Its antigen is currently not known. No clone much larger than this one lies a single base away; base qualities are absent. Graves' hyperthyroidism was defined as stable when no progression to ophthalmopathy occurred over 18 months of follow-up. Hyperthyroidism patients were aged 18 to 65 years and newly diagnosed, with disease duration of less than 2 months. Exclusion was applied to patients with uncontrolled infections, other autoimmune diseases, pregnancy or lactation. Diagnoses were established on the basis of clinical symptoms, serum thyroxine and TRAb, thyroid ultrasound, and orbital computed tomography. Ficoll-Paque density gradient centrifugation was used to isolate PBMCs from about 9.4 ml of fresh peripheral blood. Total RNA was extracted using Trizol reagent, and RNA quality was assessed on an Agilent 2100 Bioanalyzer.

The data were taken from a study of T cells in Graves' hyperthyroidism and ophthalmopathy (dated by TCRdb to the late 2010s). As for the study more broadly: Peripheral blood samples were taken at initial diagnosis, before any treatment was given. A discovery cohort of about a hundred patients, approximately 45 with Graves' ophthalmopathy and 55 to 60 with stable Graves' hyperthyroidism, was used to find distinguishing TCR V-J signatures. An independent validation cohort of 18 to 20 hyperthyroidism patients and 15 or so patients who later progressed to ophthalmopathy tested prospective prediction of ophthalmopathy. The roughly 90 discovery patients were divided at random into training and test sets in a 7:3 ratio. The study also compared thyroid tissue and blood T-cell repertoires from roughly 6 Graves' hyperthyroidism patients. Once sampling was done, hyperthyroidism patients were given methimazole at a starting dose of 30 mg daily, whereas ophthalmopathy patients were given high-dose intravenous methylprednisolone. According to the paper, TCR Vbeta CDR3 sequencing was carried out on 135 peripheral blood samples, which came from 40 to 45 ophthalmopathy, some 73 hyperthyroidism and roughly 17 progressor patients.

Amplification of TCR beta CDR3 regions was carried out from RNA transcripts. The TCR CDR3 was subjected to a first round of RT-PCR using the HTBI primer set and the Qiagen OneStep RT-PCR kit. The libraries were constructed in a second round of multiplex PCR and then size-selected and purified. The libraries were sequenced on an Illumina HiSeq2000 using paired-end 100 bp reads. In the original analysis: SOAPnuke was used to process the raw data, removing reads that contained adapters or uncalled bases, had a mean Phred below 15, or lacked an exact match to the constant primer or identifier. COPE v1.2.5 was used to merge high-quality paired reads, and clonotypes were defined as unique nucleotide sequences. MiTCR v1.1 was used to align the clonotypes against IMGT TRBV, TRBD and TRBJ reference segments. Analysis was restricted to V-J combinations with a frequency above 0.0001, which covered roughly 99% of repertoires. The TCS score was defined as F50 (clonal expansion) divided by E x V (chaos), with BLOSUM62-based TCRdist calculated between CDR3 peptides within each V-J. Welch's t-statistics and random forest reduced roughly 540 V-J features to 13, which were used in a naive Bayes classifier (R e1071). In-frame beta chains were kept once TCRdb had trimmed the public reads at Q25 with fastp and called clones with MiXCR. Each CDR3 protein appears once, grouped with its most common genes and DNA. The V and J calls and clone size come from TCRdb's table, not from the authors' own analysis. Across this sample there are hundreds of thousands of distinct CDR3 sequences, with 25% seen only once. 73% of the sample goes to the ten largest clones.

Trimming accounts for 6 bases at V and 5 bases at J, while the number of junction bases matched to no gene is 7. According to the germline V gene, CDR1 reads MNHNS and CDR2 reads SASEGT. There are 17 amino acids in the CDR3, from cysteine to phenylalanine inclusive. Only CDR3 DNA is held: 51 bases, read in frame from base 1. Points the paper makes about the study in general: In validation, the model predicted progression to ophthalmopathy with roughly 66% sensitivity and approximately 74% specificity, a median of 6.5 months before onset. Most expanded thyroid clonotypes (frequency above 0.001) were also detected in blood, suggesting blood repertoires may reflect thyroid immune responses. Sample size was not statistically predetermined, and investigators were not blinded to group allocation. A 13 V-J signature model separated ophthalmopathy from stable hyperthyroidism, with around 90% sensitivity and roughly 84% specificity in cross-validation and 80%/75% in testing.

This TCR was sampled from a man between 45 and 60 years old with Graves' hyperthyroidism. Sequenced: blood. The chain links TRBV6-1 with TRBJ2-2; the junction holds 15 bases that match TRBD2. DNA sequence: TGTGCCAGCAGCGGACTAGCGGGAGGGCCGTATACCGGGGAGCTGTTTTTT. It encodes CASSGLAGGPYTGELFF.